The TCR beta chain under discussion was sequenced for a study of human T cells and chemical hapten exposure. Background on the study: Donors were sensitized with 2% DPC on the upper inner arm. Read at 6 days, the patch tests placed 0.01% DPC on the upper back.

Indicated time point: patch test 1, 2 weeks after DPC sensitization. As for treatment: therapeutic diphenylcyclopropenone sensitization with weekly scalp DPC. The donor pool consisted of alopecia patients aged 18 to 70 years, considered suitable for DPC. TCRdb called the RACE reads again in MiXCR, with one record for every CDR3 protein. The sample has nearly 350,000 distinct CDR3 sequences; around 7% are singletons. The V and J ends lost 5 bases and 7 bases, in that order; junction bases with no gene match: 15. The length of the CDR3 is 18 residues. Germline values: CDR1 SGHTA, CDR2 FQGNSA. Here the sequenced sample was whole blood, taken in connection with sensitization to the hapten diphenylcyclopropenone (DPC). The V call is TRBV7-2, the J call TRBJ1-6, with 9 positions matching TRBD1. This clonotype was sampled from a woman aged 18 to 35 with alopecia areata. Some clones in this sample may be carry-over from other donors' samples. The CDR3 protein is CASSIRWNRGRMNSPLHF. The CDR3 DNA reads TGTGCCAGCAGCATTCGTTGGAACAGGGGGCGCATGAATTCACCCCTCCACTTT. Supplemented by reference TRBV7-2 and TRBJ1-6, the full variable domain reads GAGVSQSPSNKVTEKGKDVELRCDPISGHTALYWYRQSLGQGLEFLIYFQGNSAPDKSGLPSDRFSAERTGGSVSTLTIQRTQQEDSAVYLCASSIRWNRGRMNSPLHFGNGTRLTVT.